This T cell receptor beta chain was sequenced in a study of PD-1 blockade in classical Hodgkin lymphoma. Findings of the study overall: Relative to healthy donors, newly diagnosed patients reportedly had lower baseline TCR diversity, which was reported as lower still in relapsed/refractory patients.

Libraries were prepared by immunoSEQ multiplex PCR; TCRdb keeps only in-frame clonotypes and omits some of them. The sample carries 20,000 to 25,000 clones, approximately 92% recorded once. Time point here: newly diagnosed, previously untreated cHL patient sample. By magnetic negative selection, CD4+ T cells were purified from thawed PBMCs. About this clone itself: Its antigen remains unidentified.

Trimming shortened V by 7 bases and J by 1 base, and 11 bases separated the two germline ends. Germline V gives CDR1 SEHNR, CDR2 FQNEAQ (reference sequence). The CDR3 has 15 residues. The origin of this receptor is a human donor with classical Hodgkin lymphoma. The J gene is TRBJ2-6, the V gene TRBV7-9; D is unresolved. The material sequenced was CD4+ T cells from blood. CDR3 DNA: TGTGCCAGCAACCCGGGCGCGTCTGGGGCCAACGTCCTGACTTTC. Translated: CASNPGASGANVLTF.